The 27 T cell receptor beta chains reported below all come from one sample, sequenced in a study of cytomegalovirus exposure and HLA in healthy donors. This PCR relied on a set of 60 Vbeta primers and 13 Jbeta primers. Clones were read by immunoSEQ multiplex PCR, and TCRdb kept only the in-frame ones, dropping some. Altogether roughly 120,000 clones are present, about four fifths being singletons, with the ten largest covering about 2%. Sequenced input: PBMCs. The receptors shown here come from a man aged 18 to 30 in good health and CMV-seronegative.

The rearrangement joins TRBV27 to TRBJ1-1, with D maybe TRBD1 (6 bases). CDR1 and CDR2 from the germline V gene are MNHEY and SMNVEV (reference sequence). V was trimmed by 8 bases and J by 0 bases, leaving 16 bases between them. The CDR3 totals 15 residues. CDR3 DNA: TGTGCCAGCCAAGCTATAGGACAGATGAACACTGAAGCTTTCTTT. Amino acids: CASQAIGQMNTEAFF.

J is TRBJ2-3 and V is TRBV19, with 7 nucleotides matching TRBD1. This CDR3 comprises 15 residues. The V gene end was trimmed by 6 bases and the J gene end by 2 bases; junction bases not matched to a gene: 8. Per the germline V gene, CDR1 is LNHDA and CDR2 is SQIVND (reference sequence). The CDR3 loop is CASREGAYDTDTQYF. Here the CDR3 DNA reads TGTGCCAGTAGAGAGGGGGCCTATGACACAGATACGCAGTATTTT.

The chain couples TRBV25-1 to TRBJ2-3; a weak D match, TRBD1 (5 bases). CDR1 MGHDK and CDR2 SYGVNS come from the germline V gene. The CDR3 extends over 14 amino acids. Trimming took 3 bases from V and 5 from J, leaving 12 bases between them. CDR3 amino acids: CASSDVGRGDTQYF. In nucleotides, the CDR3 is TGTGCCAGCAGTGATGTAGGTAGGGGAGATACGCAGTATTTT.

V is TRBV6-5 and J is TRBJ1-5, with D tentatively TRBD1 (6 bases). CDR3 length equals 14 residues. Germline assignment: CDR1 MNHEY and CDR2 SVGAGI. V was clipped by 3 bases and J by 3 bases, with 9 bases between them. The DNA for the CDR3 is TGTGCCAGCAGTTATCAGGGGTACAATCAGCCCCAGCATTTT. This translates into CASSYQGYNQPQHF.

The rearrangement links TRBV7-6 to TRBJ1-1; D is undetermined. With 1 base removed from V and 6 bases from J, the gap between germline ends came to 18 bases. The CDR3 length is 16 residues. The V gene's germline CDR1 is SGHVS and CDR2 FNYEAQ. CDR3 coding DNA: TGTGCCAGCAGCTTAGTTAGAGGCGTTAAGGGAGCTGAAGCTTTCTTT. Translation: CASSLVRGVKGAEAFF.

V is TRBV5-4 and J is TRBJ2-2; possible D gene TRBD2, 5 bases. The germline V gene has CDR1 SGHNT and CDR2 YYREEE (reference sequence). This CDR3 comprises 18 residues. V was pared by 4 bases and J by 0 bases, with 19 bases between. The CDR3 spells CASSPPIGSGSNTGELFF. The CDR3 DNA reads TGTGCCAGCAGCCCACCGATAGGCAGCGGCTCGAACACCGGGGAGCTGTTTTTT.

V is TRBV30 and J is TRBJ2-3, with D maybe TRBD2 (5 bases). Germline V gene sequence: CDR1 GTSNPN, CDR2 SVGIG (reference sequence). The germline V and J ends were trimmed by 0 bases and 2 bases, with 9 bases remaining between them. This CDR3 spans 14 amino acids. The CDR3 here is CAWSVQRNTDTQYF. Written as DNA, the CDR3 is TGTGCCTGGAGTGTCCAGCGGAACACAGATACGCAGTATTTT.

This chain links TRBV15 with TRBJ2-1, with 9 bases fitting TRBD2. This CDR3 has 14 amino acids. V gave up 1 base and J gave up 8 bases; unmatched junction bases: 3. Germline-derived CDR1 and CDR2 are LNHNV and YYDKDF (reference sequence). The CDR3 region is CATSRVREGYEQFF. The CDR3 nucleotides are TGTGCCACCAGCAGAGTGCGGGAGGGTTATGAGCAGTTCTTC.

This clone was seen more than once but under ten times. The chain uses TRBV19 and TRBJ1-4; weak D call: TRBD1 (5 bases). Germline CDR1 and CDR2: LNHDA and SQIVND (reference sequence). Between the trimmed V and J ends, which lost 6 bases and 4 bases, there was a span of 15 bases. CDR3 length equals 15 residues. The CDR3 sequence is CASSGLRAINEKLFF. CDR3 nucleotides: TGTGCCAGTAGCGGTCTCAGGGCCATTAATGAAAAACTGTTTTTT.

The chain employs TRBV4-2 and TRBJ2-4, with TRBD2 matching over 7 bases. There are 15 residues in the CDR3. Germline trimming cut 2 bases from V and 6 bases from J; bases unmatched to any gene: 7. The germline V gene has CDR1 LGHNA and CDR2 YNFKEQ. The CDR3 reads CASSQISREGNIQYF. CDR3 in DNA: TGTGCCAGCAGCCAAATATCCAGGGAGGGAAACATTCAGTACTTC.

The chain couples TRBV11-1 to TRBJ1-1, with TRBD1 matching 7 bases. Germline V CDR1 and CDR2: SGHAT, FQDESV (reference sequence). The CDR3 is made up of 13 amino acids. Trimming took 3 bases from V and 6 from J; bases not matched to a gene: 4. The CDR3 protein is CASSFDRDPEAFF. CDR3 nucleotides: TGTGCCAGCAGCTTCGACAGGGACCCTGAAGCTTTCTTT. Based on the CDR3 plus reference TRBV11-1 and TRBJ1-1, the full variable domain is EAEVAQSPRYKITEKSQAVAFWCDPISGHATLYWYRQILGQGPELLVQFQDESVVDDSQLPKDRFSAERLKGVDSTLKIQPAELGDSAMYLCASSFDRDPEAFFGQGTRLTVV.

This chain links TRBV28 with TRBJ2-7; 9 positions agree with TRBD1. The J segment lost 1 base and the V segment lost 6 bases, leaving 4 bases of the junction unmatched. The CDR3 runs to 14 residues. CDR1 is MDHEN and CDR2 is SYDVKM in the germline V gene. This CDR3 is CASSLGTGSYEQYV. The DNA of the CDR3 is TGTGCCAGCAGCCTCGGGACAGGGTCCTACGAGCAGTACGTC.

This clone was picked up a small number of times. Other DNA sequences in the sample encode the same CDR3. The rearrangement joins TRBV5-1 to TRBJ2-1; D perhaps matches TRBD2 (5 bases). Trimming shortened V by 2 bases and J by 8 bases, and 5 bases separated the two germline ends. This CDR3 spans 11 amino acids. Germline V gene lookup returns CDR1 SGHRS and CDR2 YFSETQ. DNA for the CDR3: TGCGCCAGCAGCTTCGGGGATGAGCAGTTCTTC. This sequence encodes CASSFGDEQFF.

The CDR3 coding sequence is TGTGCCAGCAGTTACACGACAGGGCGGGAAGCTTTCTTT. It codes for CASSYTTGREAFF. The chain couples TRBV6-5 to TRBJ1-1, with 7 positions matching TRBD1. The trim removed 2 bases at V and 8 bases at J, leaving 5 bases unmatched. Germline CDR1 is MNHEY and CDR2 is SVGAGI. The CDR3 extends over 13 amino acids.

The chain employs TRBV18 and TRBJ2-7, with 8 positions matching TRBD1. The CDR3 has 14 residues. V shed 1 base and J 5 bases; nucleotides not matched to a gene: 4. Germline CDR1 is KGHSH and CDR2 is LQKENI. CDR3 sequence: CASSPRTGINEQYF. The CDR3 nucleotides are TGTGCCAGCTCACCACGGACAGGGATAAACGAGCAGTACTTC.

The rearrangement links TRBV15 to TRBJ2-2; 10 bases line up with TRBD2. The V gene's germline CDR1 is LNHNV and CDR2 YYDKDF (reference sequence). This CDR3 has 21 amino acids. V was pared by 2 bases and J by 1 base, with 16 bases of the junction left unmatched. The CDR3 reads CATSRIQGSKRTSGNTGELFF. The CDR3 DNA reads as TGTGCCACCAGCAGAATTCAAGGAAGTAAACGGACTAGCGGGAACACCGGGGAGCTGTTTTTT.

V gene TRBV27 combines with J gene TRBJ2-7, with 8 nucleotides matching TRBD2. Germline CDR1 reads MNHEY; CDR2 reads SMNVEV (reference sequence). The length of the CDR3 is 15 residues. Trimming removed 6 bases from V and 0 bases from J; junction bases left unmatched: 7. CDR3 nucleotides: TGTGCCAGCAGGAACGTAGCGGGAAGCTCCTACGAGCAGTACTTC. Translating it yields CASRNVAGSSYEQYF.

The CDR3 sequence is CASSRVGDIGEQYF. The CDR3 DNA reads TGCGCCAGCAGCCGGGTAGGGGACATAGGGGAGCAGTACTTC. The V gene is TRBV4-1, the J gene TRBJ2-7; D might be TRBD1 (6 bases). The ends were cut back, 4 bases at V and 7 bases at J, with 17 bases in the middle. The CDR3 runs 14 residues. The germline V gene has CDR1 MGHRA and CDR2 YSYEKL.

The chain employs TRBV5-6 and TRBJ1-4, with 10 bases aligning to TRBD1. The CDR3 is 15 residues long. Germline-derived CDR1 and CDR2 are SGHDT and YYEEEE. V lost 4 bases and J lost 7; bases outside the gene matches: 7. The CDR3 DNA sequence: TGTGCCAGCAGCCCAAGGACAGGGGGATTTGAAAAACTGTTTTTT. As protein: CASSPRTGGFEKLFF.

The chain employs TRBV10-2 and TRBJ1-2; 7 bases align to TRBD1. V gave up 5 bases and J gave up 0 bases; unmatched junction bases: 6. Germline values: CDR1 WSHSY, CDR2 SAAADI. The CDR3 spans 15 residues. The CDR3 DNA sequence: TGCGCCAGCAGTCTTACAGGGGTCACTAACTATGGCTACACCTTC. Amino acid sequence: CASSLTGVTNYGYTF.

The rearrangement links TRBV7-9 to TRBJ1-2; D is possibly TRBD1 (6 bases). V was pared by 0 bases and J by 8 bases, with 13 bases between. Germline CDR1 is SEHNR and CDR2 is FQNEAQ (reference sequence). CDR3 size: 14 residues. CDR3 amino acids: CASSLAVTTGGYTF. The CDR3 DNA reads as TGTGCCAGCAGCTTAGCGGTGACAACAGGGGGCTACACCTTC.

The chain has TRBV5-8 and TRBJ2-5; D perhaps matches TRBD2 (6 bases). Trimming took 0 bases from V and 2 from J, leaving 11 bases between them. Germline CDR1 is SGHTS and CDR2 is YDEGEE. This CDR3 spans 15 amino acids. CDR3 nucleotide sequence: TGTGCCAGCAGCTTGGTCGCTAGCGTACAAGAGACCCAGTACTTC. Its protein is CASSLVASVQETQYF. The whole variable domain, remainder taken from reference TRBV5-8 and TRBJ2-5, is EAGVTQSPTHLIKTRGQQATLRCSPISGHTSVYWYQQALGLGLQFLLWYDEGEERNRGNFPPRFSGRQFPNYSSELNVNALELEDSALYLCASSLVASVQETQYFGPGTRLLVL.

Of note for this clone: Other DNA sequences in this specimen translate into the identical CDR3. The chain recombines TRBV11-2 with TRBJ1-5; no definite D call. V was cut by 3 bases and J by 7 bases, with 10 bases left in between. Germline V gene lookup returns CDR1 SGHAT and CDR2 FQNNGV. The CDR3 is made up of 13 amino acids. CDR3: CASSFGEGQPQHF. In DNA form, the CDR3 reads TGTGCCAGCAGCTTTGGGGAGGGCCAGCCCCAGCATTTT.

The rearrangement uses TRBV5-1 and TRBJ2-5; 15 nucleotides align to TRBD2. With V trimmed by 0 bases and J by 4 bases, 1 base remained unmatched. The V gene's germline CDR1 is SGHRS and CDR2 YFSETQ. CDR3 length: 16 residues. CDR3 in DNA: TGCGCCAGCAGCTTGGGGACTAGCGGGAGGGGAGAGACCCAGTACTTC. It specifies CASSLGTSGRGETQYF. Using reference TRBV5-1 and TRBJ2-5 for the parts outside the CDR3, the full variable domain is KAGVTQTPRYLIKTRGQQVTLSCSPISGHRSVSWYQQTPGQGLQFLFEYFSETQRNKGNFPGRFSGRQFSNSRSEMNVSTLELGDSALYLCASSLGTSGRGETQYFGPGTRLLVL.

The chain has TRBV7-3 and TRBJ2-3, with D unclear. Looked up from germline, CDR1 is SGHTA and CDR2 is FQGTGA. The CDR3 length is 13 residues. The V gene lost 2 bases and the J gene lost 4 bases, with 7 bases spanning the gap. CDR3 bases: TGTGCCAGCAGCTTAGAGTCCGCAGATACGCAGTATTTT. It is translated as CASSLESADTQYF.

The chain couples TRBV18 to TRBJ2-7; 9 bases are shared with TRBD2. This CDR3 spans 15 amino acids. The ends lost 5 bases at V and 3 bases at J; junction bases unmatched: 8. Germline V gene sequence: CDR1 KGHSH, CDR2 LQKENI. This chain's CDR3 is CASSVQREVVYEQYF. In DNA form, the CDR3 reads TGTGCCAGCTCAGTACAGCGGGAGGTCGTCTACGAGCAGTACTTC.

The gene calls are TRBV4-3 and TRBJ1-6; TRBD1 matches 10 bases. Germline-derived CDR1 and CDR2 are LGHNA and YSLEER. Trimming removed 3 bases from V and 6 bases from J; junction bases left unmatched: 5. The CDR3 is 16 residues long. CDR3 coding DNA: TGCGCCAGCAGCCACGGGACAGGGGAGGGTAATTCACCCCTCCACTTT. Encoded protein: CASSHGTGEGNSPLHF.